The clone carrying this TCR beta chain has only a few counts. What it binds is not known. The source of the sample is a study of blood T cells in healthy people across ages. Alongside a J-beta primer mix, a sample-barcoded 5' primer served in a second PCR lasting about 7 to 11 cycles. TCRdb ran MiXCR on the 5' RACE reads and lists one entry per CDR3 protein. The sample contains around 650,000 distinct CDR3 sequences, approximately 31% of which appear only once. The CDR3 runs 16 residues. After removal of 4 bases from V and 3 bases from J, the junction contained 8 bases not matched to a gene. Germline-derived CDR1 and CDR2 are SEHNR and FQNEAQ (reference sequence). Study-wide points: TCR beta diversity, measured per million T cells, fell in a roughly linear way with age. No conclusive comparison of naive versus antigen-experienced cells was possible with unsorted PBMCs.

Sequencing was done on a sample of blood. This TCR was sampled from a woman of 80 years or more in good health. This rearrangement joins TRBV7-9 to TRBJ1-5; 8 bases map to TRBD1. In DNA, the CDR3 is TGTGCCAGCAGCTCCTACAGGACAGGGCTCAATCAGCCCCAGCATTTT. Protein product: CASSSYRTGLNQPQHF.